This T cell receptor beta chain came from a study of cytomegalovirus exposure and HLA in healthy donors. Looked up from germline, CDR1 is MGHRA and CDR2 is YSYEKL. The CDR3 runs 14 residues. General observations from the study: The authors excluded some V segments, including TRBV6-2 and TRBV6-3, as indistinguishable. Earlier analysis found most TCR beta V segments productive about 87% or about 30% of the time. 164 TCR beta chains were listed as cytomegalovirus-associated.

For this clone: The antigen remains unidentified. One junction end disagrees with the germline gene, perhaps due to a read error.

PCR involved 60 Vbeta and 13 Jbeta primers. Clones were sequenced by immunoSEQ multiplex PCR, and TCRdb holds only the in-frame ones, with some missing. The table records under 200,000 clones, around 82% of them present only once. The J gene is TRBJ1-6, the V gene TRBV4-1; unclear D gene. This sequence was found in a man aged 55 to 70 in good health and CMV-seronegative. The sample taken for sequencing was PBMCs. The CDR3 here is CASSHTRDESPLNF. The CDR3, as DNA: TGCGCCAGCAGCCATACGAGGGATGAGTCACCCCTCAACTTT.